This TCR beta chain was identified in a study of T cells in Graves' hyperthyroidism and ophthalmopathy. In the study overall: Upon initial diagnosis and before any treatment, peripheral blood was collected. Study outcomes and limitations: Median prediction lead before ophthalmopathy onset was around 6.9 months with the model.

Each 10 ml fresh peripheral blood draw supplied the PBMCs. Per the germline V gene, CDR1 is MNHNS and CDR2 is SASEGT. CDR3 length: 15 amino acids. The germline V and J ends were trimmed by 5 bases and 5 bases, with 18 bases remaining between them. This clonotype was detected many times. No antigen is known for it. Amplification yielded TCR beta CDR3 regions, with RNA transcripts as the source. HTBI primers were employed in a first-round RT-PCR of the TCR CDR3. MiXCR was run by TCRdb on the multiplex PCR reads, yielding one entry per CDR3 protein. Of about 500,000 distinct CDR3 sequences in the sample, about 16% were seen once.

The chain is built from TRBV6-1 and TRBJ1-2; tentative D call: TRBD1 (5 bases). Input material: blood. This TCR was sampled from a young woman with Graves' ophthalmopathy. For the CDR3, the DNA is TGTGCCAGCAGTAGGCCGAGGACAACTCGGTATGGCTACACCTTC. Translated, it gives CASSRPRTTRYGYTF.